The T cell receptor beta chain described here comes from a study of blood T cell repertoires in COVID-19. Whole-study context: Both acute and convalescent COVID-19 samples were obtained from the United States, Italy and Spain. T cells, B-cell-depleted T cells, or PBMCs supplied cDNA or gDNA.

As originally analysed: Amplification with reference gene primers provided the estimates of nucleated cell counts. Data came from immunoSEQ multiplex PCR; TCRdb stores just in-frame clones and leaves some out. Clonal size and the V and J genes are those of that table, whereas D and trimming came from the DNA. Of fewer than 250,000 clones in the sample, about nine tenths are singletons; the top ten hold roughly 0.69%. The sample taken for sequencing was peripheral blood. The clonotype was recovered from a man aged 40-49 years with acute or convalescent COVID-19.

The CDR3: CASSVESPAGSSSYEQYF. The DNA of the CDR3 is TGTGCCAGCAGCGTAGAATCGCCAGCGGGATCAAGCTCCTACGAGCAGTACTTC. V and J are TRBV9 and TRBJ2-7; 7 bases align to TRBD2. The V and J ends lost 0 bases and 0 bases, in that order; junction bases with no gene match: 12. Germline V gene sequence: CDR1 SGDLS, CDR2 YYNGEE. This CDR3 region has 18 residues.